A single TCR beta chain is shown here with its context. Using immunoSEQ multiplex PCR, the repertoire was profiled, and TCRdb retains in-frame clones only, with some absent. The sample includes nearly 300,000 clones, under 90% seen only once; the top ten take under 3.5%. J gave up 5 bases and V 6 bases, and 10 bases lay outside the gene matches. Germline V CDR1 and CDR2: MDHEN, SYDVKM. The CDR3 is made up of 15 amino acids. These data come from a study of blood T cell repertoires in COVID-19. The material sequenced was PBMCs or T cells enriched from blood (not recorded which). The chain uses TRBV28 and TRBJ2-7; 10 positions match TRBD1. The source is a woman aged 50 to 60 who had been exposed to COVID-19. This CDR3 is CASRVPGQGFDEQYF. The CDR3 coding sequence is TGTGCCAGCAGGGTACCGGGACAGGGGTTCGACGAGCAGTACTTC.